A single sample gave rise to the 8 T cell receptor beta chains below, sequenced in a study of human T cells and chemical hapten exposure. TCRdb re-called the RACE reads with MiXCR, one entry per CDR3 protein. The sample carries 50,000 to 70,000 distinct CDR3 sequences, about 5.7% recorded once. Time point reported: healthy volunteer bleed at 6 weeks. Sequencing started from total RNA isolated from unfractionated whole blood. The sample taken for sequencing was whole blood. Receptor source: a female donor in good health. Some clones in this sample may be carry-over from other donors' samples.

This clonotype occurred many times. The rearrangement links TRBV27 to TRBJ2-4, with D possibly being TRBD1 (7 bases). V was cut by 6 bases and J by 2 bases, with 26 bases left in between. CDR3 length: 19 residues. In germline, CDR1 is MNHEY, CDR2 SMNVEV (reference sequence). The CDR3 nucleotides read TGTGCCAGCAGGCAAAATATGAGGACAGGAGGGATTTCCAAAAACATTCAGTACTTC. Protein sequence: CASRQNMRTGGISKNIQYF.

At least ten counts were recorded for this clonotype. The V gene is TRBV28, the J gene TRBJ1-1, with D unresolved. The germline V and J ends were trimmed by 0 bases and 1 base, with 3 bases remaining between them. CDR1 and CDR2 (germline): MDHEN, SYDVKM. CDR3 size: 13 residues. CDR3 sequence reads: CASSLWGNTEAFF. In DNA form, the CDR3 reads TGTGCCAGCAGTTTATGGGGGAACACTGAAGCTTTCTTT.

There are a few counts of this clonotype. The V call is TRBV7-2, the J call TRBJ1-1; D unclear. Germline lookup yields CDR1 SGHTA and CDR2 FQGNSA. The length of the CDR3 is 14 residues. The germline V and J ends were trimmed by 0 bases and 0 bases, with 5 bases remaining between them. The CDR3 region is CASSLAAMNTEAFF. CDR3 in DNA: TGTGCCAGCAGCTTAGCAGCTATGAACACTGAAGCTTTCTTT. The variable domain in full, completed from reference TRBV7-2 and TRBJ1-1, reads GAGVSQSPSNKVTEKGKDVELRCDPISGHTALYWYRQSLGQGLEFLIYFQGNSAPDKSGLPSDRFSAERTGGSVSTLTIQRTQQEDSAVYLCASSLAAMNTEAFFGQGTRLTVV.

This clonotype came up many times. The rearrangement uses TRBV7-8 and TRBJ2-3; D tentatively fits TRBD1 or TRBD2 (6 bases each). V was shortened by 5 bases and J by 2 bases, with 17 bases between the two germline ends. The CDR3 sequence is 16 residues long. Germline CDR1 and CDR2: SGHVS and FQNEAQ. The CDR3 region has the DNA TGTGCCAGCAGCCTATTTGGGGGGCTCGTCACAGATACGCAGTATTTT. This gives the protein CASSLFGGLVTDTQYF. Variable domain in full (rest from reference TRBV7-8 and TRBJ2-3): GAGVSQSPRYKVAKRGQDVALRCDPISGHVSLFWYQQALGQGPEFLTYFQNEAQLDKSGLPSDRFFAERPEGSVSTLKIQRTQQEDSAVYLCASSLFGGLVTDTQYFGPGTRLTVL.

A few counts support this clonotype. V gene TRBV7-2 combines with J gene TRBJ2-1; 8 bases match TRBD2. This CDR3 has 16 residues. The germline CDR1 and CDR2 sequences are SGHTA and FQGNSA. The V and J ends lost 2 bases and 7 bases, in that order; junction bases with no gene match: 10. Here the CDR3 reads CASSLQTRAGANEQFF. For the CDR3, the DNA is TGTGCCAGCAGCTTACAGACGCGAGCGGGAGCTAATGAGCAGTTCTTC.

A remark on this clonotype: This may arise from a read error, as a much more abundant clone is one base away. V gene TRBV2 combines with J gene TRBJ2-3; 10 positions agree with TRBD2. CDR1 SNHLY and CDR2 FYNNEI come from the germline V gene. CDR3 length equals 18 residues. The V and J ends lost 4 bases and 2 bases, in that order; junction bases with no gene match: 12. DNA of the CDR3: TGTGCCAGCAGTGCCCCCACCGGGACTAGCGCCTACACAGATACGCAGTATTTT. Its protein is CASSAPTGTSAYTDTQYF.

This clonotype was picked up many times. The chain carries TRBV27 and TRBJ1-1, with D perhaps matching TRBD1 (6 bases). V dropped 1 base and J dropped 8 bases, with 11 bases sitting between them. The CDR3 contains 13 residues. Germline-derived CDR1 and CDR2 are MNHEY and SMNVEV (reference sequence). The CDR3 DNA sequence: TGTGCCAGCAGTTTATGGGGACATCAAGAAGCTTTCTTT. This sequence encodes CASSLWGHQEAFF.

Ten or more counts support this clonotype. This chain links TRBV20-1 with TRBJ1-2; unclear D gene. Germline V gives CDR1 DFQATT, CDR2 SNEGSKA (reference sequence). This CDR3 has 12 amino acids. V lost 2 bases, J lost 4 bases, and 8 bases lay in between. The CDR3 coding sequence is TGCAGTGCTAGAACAGACGTCTATGGCTACACCTTC. The encoded protein is CSARTDVYGYTF.